This T cell receptor (beta chain) emerged from a study of T cells in Graves' hyperthyroidism and ophthalmopathy. Turning to the study itself: Prior to any treatment, at the point of initial diagnosis, peripheral blood was collected. Regarding the study as a whole: Before onset, by a median of around six months, the model predicted ophthalmopathy. Most clonotypes expanded in thyroid above 0.001 were likewise present in blood.

RNA transcripts gave rise to amplified TCR beta CDR3 regions. TCR CDR3 underwent first-round RT-PCR with the HTBI primer set. TCRdb reprocessed the multiplex PCR reads with MiXCR, giving one entry per CDR3 protein. The table includes a few hundred thousand distinct CDR3 sequences, approximately 14% detected once. The length of the CDR3 is 14 residues. With V trimmed by 2 bases and J by 5 bases, 5 bases remained unmatched. Germline CDR1 reads SNHLY; CDR2 reads FYNNEI. This clonotype showed up many times. Its target is not known. The receptor comes from a woman aged 18 to 35 with Graves' hyperthyroidism. The sequencing input was blood. V usage is TRBV2 and J usage is TRBJ2-5; 7 positions agree with TRBD1. CDR3: CASSERTGPETQYF. For the CDR3, the DNA is TGTGCCAGCAGTGAACGGACAGGTCCGGAGACCCAGTACTTC. The complete variable domain, with remaining parts taken from reference TRBV2 and TRBJ2-5, reads EPEVTQTPSHQVTQMGQEVILRCVPISNHLYFYWYRQILGQKVEFLVSFYNNEISEKSEIFDDQFSVERPDGSNFTLKIRSTKLEDSAMYFCASSERTGPETQYFGPGTRLLVL.